The 32 T cell receptor beta chains below were found in one sample sequenced in a study of T cells in localized non-small cell lung cancer. Profiling relied on immunoSEQ multiplex PCR, and the TCRdb table lists in-frame clones only, not all of them. Here the sample spans 2,300 or so clones, about two fifths being singletons. Sequencing used lung tumor tissue, obtained before any cancer treatment. The source is a male donor at least 60 years old with stage I squamous cell lung carcinoma.

The J gene is TRBJ2-7, the V gene TRBV30; TRBD1 or TRBD2 may be the D gene (5 bases each). The germline V gene has CDR1 GTSNPN and CDR2 SVGIG (reference sequence). CDR3 length: 17 residues. The ends were cut back, 2 bases at V and 2 bases at J, with 22 bases in the middle. CDR3: CAWSQQSGTFDPYEQYF. Written as DNA, the CDR3 is TGTGCCTGGAGTCAACAATCCGGGACCTTCGACCCCTACGAGCAGTACTTC. Variable domain in full (rest from reference TRBV30 and TRBJ2-7): SQTIHQWPATLVQPVGSPLSLECTVEGTSNPNLYWYRQAAGRGLQLLFYSVGIGQISSEVPQNLSASRPQDRQFILSSKKLLLSDSGFYLCAWSQQSGTFDPYEQYFGPGTRLTVT.

The chain carries TRBV18 and TRBJ2-7; perhaps TRBD1 as D (5 bases). There are 12 residues in the CDR3. Germline CDR1 reads KGHSH; CDR2 reads LQKENI. Deletions cut 6 bases from V and 4 bases from J, with 10 bases between. The CDR3 region is CASSRRQYEQYF. The CDR3 DNA is TGTGCCAGCTCGAGGCGACAGTACGAGCAGTACTTC.

In this sample, this clone turned up a few times. The V gene is TRBV6-7, the J gene TRBJ2-7, with D maybe TRBD1 (5 bases). TRBV6-7 is an ORF, with its function uncertain. This CDR3 has 15 amino acids. Trimming left V 0 bases short and J 3 bases short, with 12 bases between. CDR3 region: CASSYSKRGSYEQYF. The CDR3 region has the DNA TGTGCCAGCAGTTACTCGAAAAGGGGAAGCTACGAGCAGTACTTC.

The J gene is TRBJ2-2, the V gene TRBV9; D perhaps matches TRBD1 (6 bases). CDR3 size: 16 residues. CDR1 is SGDLS, CDR2 YYNGEE, per germline. With 4 bases removed from V and 0 bases from J, the gap between germline ends came to 13 bases. DNA of the CDR3: TGTGCCAGCAGCACTGGACAGAATACGAACACCGGGGAGCTGTTTTTT. Amino acids: CASSTGQNTNTGELFF. Full variable domain (remainder filled in from reference TRBV9 and TRBJ2-2): DSGVTQTPKHLITATGQRVTLRCSPRSGDLSVYWYQQSLDQGLQFLIQYYNGEERAKGNILERFSAQQFPDLHSELNLSSLELGDSALYFCASSTGQNTNTGELFFGEGSRLTVL.

This clone was recorded a few times. The chain employs TRBV4-1 and TRBJ1-6; D not certain. The V and J ends lost 3 bases and 8 bases respectively, with 8 bases between them. Per the germline V gene, CDR1 is MGHRA and CDR2 is YSYEKL. The CDR3 loop spans 13 amino acids. The CDR3 protein is CASSHYSYSPLHF. CDR3 DNA sequence: TGCGCCAGCAGCCATTACTCGTATTCACCCCTCCACTTT.

The chain recombines TRBV11-3 with TRBJ2-1, with 10 bases aligning to TRBD2. The CDR3 spans 15 residues. With V trimmed by 2 bases and J by 7 bases, 5 bases remained unmatched. CDR1 and CDR2 (germline): SGHNT, YENEEA. The CDR3 region has the DNA TGTGCCAGCAGCTTACTAGCGGGGGACTTGAATGAGCAGTTCTTC. As protein: CASSLLAGDLNEQFF.

The chain links TRBV6-8 to TRBJ1-5; D is uncertain. V was trimmed by 4 bases and J by 7 bases, leaving 8 bases between them. The CDR3 contains 12 residues. The germline CDR1 and CDR2 sequences are MNHGY and SAAAGT. This chain's CDR3 is CASSLGAQPQHF. As DNA, the CDR3 is TGTGCCAGCAGTTTAGGAGCACAGCCCCAGCATTTT.

This chain joins TRBV30 and TRBJ2-7; 7 nucleotides align to TRBD2. Germline V gives CDR1 GTSNPN, CDR2 SVGIG (reference sequence). V was clipped by 4 bases and J by 6 bases; unmatched bases: 12. This CDR3 spans 14 amino acids. The CDR3 coding sequence is TGTGCCTGGACCCCGGGACTACCCCTTCTCGAGCAGTACTTC. Amino acids: CAWTPGLPLLEQYF.

In its sample, this clone was seen a few times. The V call is TRBV6-8, the J call TRBJ1-2, with D possibly TRBD1 on 6 matching bases. The CDR3 totals 14 residues. Between the trimmed V and J ends, which lost 4 bases and 2 bases, there was a span of 11 bases. Germline loops: CDR1 MNHGY, CDR2 SAAAGT. The DNA for the CDR3 is TGTGCCAGCAGTTTAATACAGGGCAACTATGGCTACACCTTC. The encoded protein is CASSLIQGNYGYTF.

This chain links TRBV25-1 with TRBJ1-2, with D perhaps TRBD1 (5 bases). This CDR3 region has 12 residues. In germline, CDR1 is MGHDK, CDR2 SYGVNS. V lost 8 bases, J lost 2 bases, and 9 bases lay in between. The CDR3 region has the DNA TGTGCCAGCTCCGGGGGGAACTATGGCTACACCTTC. Its translation is CASSGGNYGYTF.

The CDR3 spells CASSLQTGGRNTEAFF. The CDR3 DNA reads as TGTGCCAGCTCACTCCAGACAGGGGGTAGGAACACTGAAGCTTTCTTT. The J gene is TRBJ1-1, the V gene TRBV18, with 9 bases fitting TRBD1. Trimming removed 4 bases from V and 1 base from J; junction bases left unmatched: 7. The germline V gene has CDR1 KGHSH and CDR2 LQKENI. The CDR3 extends over 16 amino acids.

The chain employs TRBV18 and TRBJ1-5, with 9 bases lining up with TRBD1. The ends lost 7 bases at V and 5 bases at J; junction bases unmatched: 3. CDR3 length equals 13 residues. Germline V gene lookup returns CDR1 KGHSH and CDR2 LQKENI. CDR3: CASCRDRDQPQHF. For the CDR3, the DNA is TGTGCCAGCTGTCGGGACAGGGATCAGCCCCAGCATTTT.

This sequence joins TRBV19 and TRBJ1-1, with D maybe TRBD1 (6 bases). CDR1 is LNHDA, CDR2 SQIVND, per germline (reference sequence). The V end was cut by 6 bases, the J end by 5 bases, with 13 bases between. This CDR3 has 13 amino acids. CDR3 loop: CASSLQGKTEAFF. For the CDR3, the DNA is TGTGCCAGTAGCCTACAGGGTAAGACTGAAGCTTTCTTT.

This clone was seen only a few times. This rearrangement joins TRBV29-1 to TRBJ2-2, with 10 bases that match TRBD1. V lost 6 bases to trimming and J lost 5 bases; unmatched junction nucleotides: 0. Per the germline V gene, CDR1 is SQVTM and CDR2 is ANQGSEA. The CDR3 is made up of 12 amino acids. The DNA for the CDR3 is TGCAGCGTGGACAGGGGGACCGGGGAGCTGTTTTTT. Protein: CSVDRGTGELFF.

Within the sample, this clone is medium-sized. CDR3 loop: CASSFVGGRMTQYF. CDR3 nucleotides: TGTGCCAGCAGCTTTGTAGGGGGCCGTATGACCCAGTACTTC. The chain uses TRBV11-3 and TRBJ2-5; 7 bases line up with TRBD1. Per germline, CDR1 SGHNT and CDR2 YENEEA. CDR3 length: 14 residues. V shed 3 bases and J 7 bases; nucleotides not matched to a gene: 8.

For the CDR3, the DNA is TGTGCCAGTAGTATAAGTTATCAGCCCCAGCATTTT. This translates into CASSISYQPQHF. This rearrangement joins TRBV19 to TRBJ1-5; no clear D gene. V shed 2 bases and J shed 5 bases, with 4 bases lying between them. Germline assignment: CDR1 LNHDA and CDR2 SQIVND (reference sequence). The CDR3 sequence is 12 residues long.

The genes are TRBV30 and TRBJ1-1; no firm D call. V shed 4 bases and J shed 1 base, with 10 bases lying between them. Per the germline V gene, CDR1 is GTSNPN and CDR2 is SVGIG (reference sequence). This CDR3 is 13 amino acids long. CDR3 in DNA: TGTGCCTGGACCTACCAGCCGAACACTGAAGCTTTCTTT. It is translated as CAWTYQPNTEAFF.

This chain joins TRBV18 and TRBJ1-4; D is undetermined. Trimming pared 5 bases from V and 3 bases from J, leaving 13 bases between. The CDR3 consists of 15 residues. Germline CDR1 KGHSH, CDR2 LQKENI. The CDR3 bases are TGTGCCAGCTCAAGGGTTCACCCTGCTAATGAAAAACTGTTTTTT. This gives the protein CASSRVHPANEKLFF.

The sample holds a few counts of this clone. V usage is TRBV27 and J usage is TRBJ2-2, with 8 bases that match TRBD1. The CDR3 extends over 15 amino acids. The J segment lost 2 bases and the V segment lost 2 bases, leaving 1 base of the junction unmatched. The germline V gene encodes CDR1 MNHEY and CDR2 SMNVEV (reference sequence). The CDR3 sequence: CASSLDRGNTGELFF. CDR3 nucleotide sequence: TGTGCCAGCAGTTTAGACAGGGGTAACACCGGGGAGCTGTTTTTT.

The chain has TRBV9 and TRBJ2-3; TRBD1 aligns across 7 bases. CDR1 is SGDLS and CDR2 is YYNGEE in the germline V gene. V shed 2 bases and J 2 bases; nucleotides not matched to a gene: 8. The CDR3 consists of 16 residues. DNA of the CDR3: TGTGCCAGCAGCGTTGCGGCAGGGGGTGCCACAGATACGCAGTATTTT. It codes for CASSVAAGGATDTQYF.

By share of the sample, this clone is medium-sized. This rearrangement joins TRBV11-3 to TRBJ1-1; 7 bases map to TRBD1. The V and J ends lost 3 bases and 1 base, in that order; junction bases with no gene match: 2. Germline V gene sequence: CDR1 SGHNT, CDR2 YENEEA. The CDR3 is made up of 14 amino acids. The CDR3 DNA reads as TGTGCCAGCAGCTTGGACAGGACGAACACTGAAGCTTTCTTT. Translating it yields CASSLDRTNTEAFF.

Within the sample, this clone is medium-sized. The V call is TRBV6-8, the J call TRBJ1-5; D might be TRBD1 (6 bases). Germline V gene lookup returns CDR1 MNHGY and CDR2 SAAAGT. This CDR3 spans 16 amino acids. Between the trimmed V and J ends, which lost 0 bases and 7 bases, there was a span of 16 bases. CDR3: CASSYSRGNSYQPQHF. For the CDR3, the DNA is TGTGCCAGCAGTTACTCGAGGGGGAATAGTTACCAGCCCCAGCATTTT.

The sample holds a few counts of this clone. The genes are TRBV23-1 and TRBJ1-5; D unclear. TRBV23-1 is classed as an ORF, of uncertain function. V was shortened by 6 bases and J by 5 bases, with 20 bases between the two germline ends. The CDR3 covers 16 residues. CDR3 sequence: CASSQEGRDPYQPQHF. The CDR3 coding sequence is TGCGCCAGCAGCCAAGAGGGAAGGGATCCTTATCAGCCCCAGCATTTT.

By share, this clone counts as large. V and J are TRBV28 and TRBJ1-6; 7 positions agree with TRBD1. V trimming: 7 bases; J trimming: 9 bases; junction bases outside the gene matches: 6. Germline CDR1 MDHEN, CDR2 SYDVKM. The CDR3 covers 13 residues. The CDR3 reads CASKPRDSSPLHF. The CDR3 nucleotides read TGTGCCAGCAAACCCCGGGACAGTTCACCCCTCCACTTT.

This clone is termed medium-sized (0.01 to 0.1%). J is TRBJ1-4 and V is TRBV11-3; maybe TRBD1 (6 bases). CDR1 is SGHNT, CDR2 YENEEA, per germline. Trimming left V 3 bases short and J 0 bases short, with 8 bases between. This CDR3 has 15 residues. CDR3 in amino acids: CASSLDSSTNEKLFF. DNA of the CDR3: TGTGCCAGCAGCTTGGACAGCTCAACTAATGAAAAACTGTTTTTT.

The V call is TRBV12-5, the J call TRBJ1-1; D might be TRBD1 (6 bases). The CDR3 runs 15 residues. V lost 5 bases to trimming and J lost 1 base, with 14 bases between them. Germline values: CDR1 LGHNT, CDR2 FRNRAP. The CDR3 nucleotides read TGTGCTAGTGGTCCCCGGGACATTTGGAACACTGAAGCTTTCTTT. This gives the protein CASGPRDIWNTEAFF.

The chain employs TRBV9 and TRBJ1-4; 12 bases map to TRBD1. J was trimmed by 2 bases and V by 5 bases; bases with no gene match: 7. Germline lookup yields CDR1 SGDLS and CDR2 YYNGEE. This CDR3 is 17 amino acids long. The CDR3, as DNA: TGTGCCAGCAGGGGACAGGGGGCTTCGGTGACTAATGAAAAACTGTTTTTT. Translation gives CASRGQGASVTNEKLFF.

In its sample, this clone was seen a few times. This rearrangement joins TRBV9 to TRBJ2-6; D assignment may be TRBD1 or TRBD2 (5 bases each). Germline V gene lookup returns CDR1 SGDLS and CDR2 YYNGEE. Trimming shortened V by 3 bases and J by 6 bases, and 22 bases separated the two germline ends. CDR3 length: 18 amino acids. Written as DNA, the CDR3 is TGTGCCAGCAGCGGGGACCCAGGGAAAGTTAAGGAGGCCAACGTCCTGACTTTC. Amino acid sequence: CASSGDPGKVKEANVLTF.

This clone was seen only a few times. This rearrangement joins TRBV9 to TRBJ2-2; maybe TRBD1 (6 bases). V was clipped by 4 bases and J by 3 bases, with 13 bases between them. Germline values: CDR1 SGDLS, CDR2 YYNGEE. This CDR3 region has 15 residues. CDR3 DNA: TGTGCCAGCAGCTCATTCAAGGGGGACACCGGGGAGCTGTTTTTT. Protein sequence: CASSSFKGDTGELFF.

This clone has more than one count but fewer than ten. V is TRBV29-1 and J is TRBJ1-1; D is unclear. Deletions cut 1 base from V and 2 bases from J, with 11 bases between. This CDR3 comprises 14 residues. CDR1 is SQVTM, CDR2 ANQGSEA, per germline. The DNA for the CDR3 is TGCAGCGTTGAAGGCTCAGCGAGAAACACTGAAGCTTTCTTT. Residues: CSVEGSARNTEAFF.

This chain joins TRBV18 and TRBJ1-2; D is undetermined. This CDR3 is 13 amino acids long. Per germline, CDR1 KGHSH and CDR2 LQKENI. Trimming took 2 bases from V and 3 from J, leaving 7 bases between them. CDR3 bases: TGTGCCAGCTCACCAGGGGTCGACTATGGCTACACCTTC. Translating gives CASSPGVDYGYTF.

The chain uses TRBV9 and TRBJ1-3; D call uncertain. This CDR3 has 14 residues. The germline V gene has CDR1 SGDLS and CDR2 YYNGEE. V was trimmed by 0 bases and J by 4 bases, leaving 8 bases between them. CDR3 nucleotide sequence: TGTGCCAGCAGCGTAGGGGTGCTCGGAAACACCATATATTTT. This translates into CASSVGVLGNTIYF. Variable domain in full (rest from reference TRBV9 and TRBJ1-3): DSGVTQTPKHLITATGQRVTLRCSPRSGDLSVYWYQQSLDQGLQFLIQYYNGEERAKGNILERFSAQQFPDLHSELNLSSLELGDSALYFCASSVGVLGNTIYFGEGSWLTVV.